This T cell receptor (beta chain) was found in a study of immune evolution from preneoplasia to lung adenocarcinoma. Study-level results: Compared with EGFR-mutant or double wild-type lesions, KRAS-mutant nodules were more clonal. Top clone share appeared to fall from AAH through AIS, MIA, adenocarcinoma. Clonality was highest in normal lung, lower in later-stage lesions apparently.

There are a few counts of this clone. As yet, its antigen is unknown. Assay: immunoSEQ multiplex PCR; the TCRdb copy retains only in-frame clones and omits some. Among fewer than 5,000 clones listed, about nine tenths were seen once. H&E slides confirmed each diagnosis, reviewed by two pathologists independently. Sequenced: FFPE minimally invasive lung adenocarcinoma tissue. This TCR derives from a donor at least 70 years old with lung adenocarcinoma.

CDR3 in amino acids: CASSAGLAIYEQYF. As DNA, the CDR3 is TGTGCCAGCAGCGCGGGACTAGCGATTTACGAGCAGTACTTC. The V call is TRBV27, the J call TRBJ2-7; 10 positions agree with TRBD2. CDR1 and CDR2 from the germline V gene are MNHEY and SMNVEV (reference sequence). This CDR3 spans 14 amino acids. Trimming took 6 bases from V and 4 from J; bases not matched to a gene: 6.